The clone carrying this TCR beta chain was seen just once. The antigen remains unidentified. Germline V CDR1 and CDR2: MNHEY, SMNVEV (reference sequence). CDR3 length: 16 residues. The sample belongs to a study of T cells after posttransplantation cyclophosphamide. Methotrexate plus calcineurin inhibitor accompanied controls' myeloablative marrow transplants; sampling was 1 year later. Study-wide findings and caveats: Recipient CMV seropositivity and CMV reactivation strongly tracked TRB clonality. Skin or GI-infiltrating T cells shared few TRB sequences with blood.

Clones were read by immunoSEQ multiplex PCR, and TCRdb kept only the in-frame ones, dropping some. The sample has roughly 23,000 clones, around 92% seen once. Material: PBMCs, obtained after an allogeneic stem cell transplant with a calcineurin inhibitor and methotrexate. The V and J genes are TRBV27 and TRBJ2-5; 13 bases map to TRBD2. The J call may be faulty, since TRBJ2-7 better matches the DNA end. This clonotype was obtained from a female patient between 50 and 60 years old who received an allogeneic stem cell transplant from an unrelated donor, was CMV-positive, and had chronic GVHD only. Some T cells may be transferred from the graft donor. As DNA, the CDR3 is TGTGCCAGCAGTTTAGATGGACTAGCGGGAGCCTACGAGCAGTACTTC. This translates into CASSLDGLAGAYEQYF.